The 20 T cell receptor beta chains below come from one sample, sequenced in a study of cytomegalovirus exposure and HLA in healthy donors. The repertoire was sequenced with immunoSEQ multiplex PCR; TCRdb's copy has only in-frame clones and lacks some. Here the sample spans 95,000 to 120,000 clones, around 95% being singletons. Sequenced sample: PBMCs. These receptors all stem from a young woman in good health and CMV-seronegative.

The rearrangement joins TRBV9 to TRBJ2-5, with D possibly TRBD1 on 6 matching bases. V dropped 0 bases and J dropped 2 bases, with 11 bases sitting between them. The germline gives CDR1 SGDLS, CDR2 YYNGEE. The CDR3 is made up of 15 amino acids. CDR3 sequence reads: CASSVAGAPQETQYF. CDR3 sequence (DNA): TGTGCCAGCAGCGTAGCAGGGGCCCCACAAGAGACCCAGTACTTC.

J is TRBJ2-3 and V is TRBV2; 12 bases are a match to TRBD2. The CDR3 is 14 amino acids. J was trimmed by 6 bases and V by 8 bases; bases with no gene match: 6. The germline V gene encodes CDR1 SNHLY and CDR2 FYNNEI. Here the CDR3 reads CASLLAGGVDTQYF. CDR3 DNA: TGTGCCAGCCTACTAGCGGGGGGTGTGGATACGCAGTATTTT.

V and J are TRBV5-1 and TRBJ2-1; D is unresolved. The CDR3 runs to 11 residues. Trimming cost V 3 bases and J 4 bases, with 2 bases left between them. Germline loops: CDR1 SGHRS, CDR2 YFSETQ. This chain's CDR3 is CASSSYNEQFF. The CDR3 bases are TGCGCCAGCAGCTCATACAATGAGCAGTTCTTC. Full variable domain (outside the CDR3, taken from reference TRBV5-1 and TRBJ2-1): KAGVTQTPRYLIKTRGQQVTLSCSPISGHRSVSWYQQTPGQGLQFLFEYFSETQRNKGNFPGRFSGRQFSNSRSEMNVSTLELGDSALYLCASSSYNEQFFGPGTRLTVL.

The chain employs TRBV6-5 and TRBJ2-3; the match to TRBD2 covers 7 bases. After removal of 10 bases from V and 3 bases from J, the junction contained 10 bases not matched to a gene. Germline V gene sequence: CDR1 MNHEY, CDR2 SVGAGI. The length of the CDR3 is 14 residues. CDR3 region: CATRTPGGTDTQYF. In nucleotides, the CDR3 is TGTGCCACCCGGACTCCCGGGGGGACAGATACGCAGTATTTT.

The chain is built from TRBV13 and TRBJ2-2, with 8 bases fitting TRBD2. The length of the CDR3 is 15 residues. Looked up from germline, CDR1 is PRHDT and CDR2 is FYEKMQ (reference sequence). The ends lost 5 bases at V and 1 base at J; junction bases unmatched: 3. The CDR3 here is CASSRTSQNTGELFF. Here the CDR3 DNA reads TGTGCCAGCAGCCGGACTAGCCAGAACACCGGGGAGCTGTTTTTT.

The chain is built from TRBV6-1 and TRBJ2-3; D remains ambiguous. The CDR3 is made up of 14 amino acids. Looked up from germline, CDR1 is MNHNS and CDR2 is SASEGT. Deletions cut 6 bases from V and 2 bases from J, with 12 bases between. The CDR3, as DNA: TGTGCCAGCAGCCTTCAGACTTCCACAGATACGCAGTATTTT. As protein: CASSLQTSTDTQYF.

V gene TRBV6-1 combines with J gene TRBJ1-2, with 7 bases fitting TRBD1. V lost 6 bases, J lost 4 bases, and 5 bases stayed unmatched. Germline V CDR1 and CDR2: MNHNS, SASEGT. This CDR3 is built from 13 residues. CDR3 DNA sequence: TGTGCCAGCAGCCCGGGACAGCGCTATGGCTACACCTTC. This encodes CASSPGQRYGYTF.

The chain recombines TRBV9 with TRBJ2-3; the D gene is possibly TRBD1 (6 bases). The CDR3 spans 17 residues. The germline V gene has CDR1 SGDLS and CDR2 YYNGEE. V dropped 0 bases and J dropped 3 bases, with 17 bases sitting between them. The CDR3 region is CASSVVGLGASTDTQYF. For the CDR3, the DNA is TGTGCCAGCAGCGTAGTTGGTCTGGGGGCGTCAACAGATACGCAGTATTTT.

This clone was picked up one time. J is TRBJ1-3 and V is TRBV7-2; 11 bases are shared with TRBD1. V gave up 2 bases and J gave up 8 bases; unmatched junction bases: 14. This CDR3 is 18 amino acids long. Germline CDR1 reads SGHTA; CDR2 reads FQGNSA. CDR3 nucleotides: TGTGCCAGCAGCTTATCGGGACAGGGGGTTTACGGTGTAGACACCATATATTTT. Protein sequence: CASSLSGQGVYGVDTIYF.

The CDR3 sequence is CASSLGGLTDTQYF. The CDR3 coding sequence is TGTGCCAGCAGCCTAGGGGGGCTCACAGATACGCAGTATTTT. The rearrangement uses TRBV7-2 and TRBJ2-3; perhaps D is TRBD1 or TRBD2 (6 bases each). This CDR3 contains 14 residues. Trimming cost V 5 bases and J 2 bases, with 11 bases left between them. Germline loops: CDR1 SGHTA, CDR2 FQGNSA.

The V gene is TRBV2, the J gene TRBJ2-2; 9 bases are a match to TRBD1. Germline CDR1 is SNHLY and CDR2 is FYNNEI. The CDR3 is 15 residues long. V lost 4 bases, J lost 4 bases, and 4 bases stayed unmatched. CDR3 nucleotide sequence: TGTGCCAGCAGTGTGGGGACAGGGCGCACCGGGGAGCTGTTTTTT. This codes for CASSVGTGRTGELFF. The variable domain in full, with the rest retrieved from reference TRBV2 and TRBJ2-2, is EPEVTQTPSHQVTQMGQEVILRCVPISNHLYFYWYRQILGQKVEFLVSFYNNEISEKSEIFDDQFSVERPDGSNFTLKIRSTKLEDSAMYFCASSVGTGRTGELFFGEGSRLTVL.

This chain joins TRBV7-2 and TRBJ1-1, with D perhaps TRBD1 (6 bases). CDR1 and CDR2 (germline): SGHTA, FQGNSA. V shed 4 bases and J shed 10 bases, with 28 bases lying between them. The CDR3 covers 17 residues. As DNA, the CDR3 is TGTGCCAGCAGCTCAGCGCGGCATAGAGGGGGTGGGTTCTCAGCTTTCTTT. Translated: CASSSARHRGGGFSAFF.

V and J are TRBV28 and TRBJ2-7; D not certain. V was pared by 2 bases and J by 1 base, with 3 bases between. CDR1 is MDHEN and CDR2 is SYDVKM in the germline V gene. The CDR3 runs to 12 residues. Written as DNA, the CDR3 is TGTGCCAGCAGTTTAGCGTCCTACGAGCAGTACTTC. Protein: CASSLASYEQYF.

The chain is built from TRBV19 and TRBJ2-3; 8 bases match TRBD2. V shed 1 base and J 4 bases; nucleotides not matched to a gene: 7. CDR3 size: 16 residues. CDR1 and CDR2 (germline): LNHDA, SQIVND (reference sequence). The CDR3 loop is CASSIAGGLPADTQYF. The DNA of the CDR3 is TGTGCCAGTAGTATAGCGGGGGGGCTCCCCGCAGATACGCAGTATTTT.

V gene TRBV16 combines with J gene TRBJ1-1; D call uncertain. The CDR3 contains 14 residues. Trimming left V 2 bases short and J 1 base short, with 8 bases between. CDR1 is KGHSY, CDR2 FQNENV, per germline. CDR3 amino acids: CASSQADKNTEAFF. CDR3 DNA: TGTGCCAGCAGCCAAGCCGACAAGAACACTGAAGCTTTCTTT. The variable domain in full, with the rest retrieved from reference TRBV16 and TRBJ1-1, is GEEVAQTPKHLVRGEGQKAKLYCAPIKGHSYVFWYQQVLKNEFKFLISFQNENVFDETGMPKERFSAKCLPNSPCSLEIQATKLEDSAVYFCASSQADKNTEAFFGQGTRLTVV.

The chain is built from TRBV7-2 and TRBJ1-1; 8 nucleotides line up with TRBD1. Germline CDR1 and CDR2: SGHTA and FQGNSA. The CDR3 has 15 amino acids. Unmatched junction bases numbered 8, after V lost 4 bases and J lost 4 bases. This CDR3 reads CASSYLGQGGTEAFF. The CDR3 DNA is TGTGCCAGCAGCTACCTCGGACAGGGTGGCACTGAAGCTTTCTTT. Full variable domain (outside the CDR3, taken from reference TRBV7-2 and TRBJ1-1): GAGVSQSPSNKVTEKGKDVELRCDPISGHTALYWYRQSLGQGLEFLIYFQGNSAPDKSGLPSDRFSAERTGGSVSTLTIQRTQQEDSAVYLCASSYLGQGGTEAFFGQGTRLTVV.

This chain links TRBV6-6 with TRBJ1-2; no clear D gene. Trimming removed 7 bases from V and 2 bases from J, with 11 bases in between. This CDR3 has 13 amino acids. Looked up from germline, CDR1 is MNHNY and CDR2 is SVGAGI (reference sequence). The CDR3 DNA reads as TGTGCCAGCACCGAAACACAAAACTATGGCTACACCTTC. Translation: CASTETQNYGYTF.

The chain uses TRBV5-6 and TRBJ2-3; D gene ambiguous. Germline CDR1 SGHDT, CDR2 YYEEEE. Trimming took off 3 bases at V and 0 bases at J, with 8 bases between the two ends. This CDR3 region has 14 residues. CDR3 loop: CASSSKTSTDTQYF. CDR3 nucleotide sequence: TGTGCCAGCAGCTCTAAGACTAGCACAGATACGCAGTATTTT.

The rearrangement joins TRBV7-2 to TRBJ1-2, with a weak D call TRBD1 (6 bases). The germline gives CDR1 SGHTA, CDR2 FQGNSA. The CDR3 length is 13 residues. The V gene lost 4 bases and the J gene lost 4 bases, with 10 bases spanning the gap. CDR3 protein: CASSSQGSYGYTF. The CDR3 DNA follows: TGTGCCAGCAGCTCGCAGGGGTCCTATGGCTACACCTTC. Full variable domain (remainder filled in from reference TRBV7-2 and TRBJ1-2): GAGVSQSPSNKVTEKGKDVELRCDPISGHTALYWYRQSLGQGLEFLIYFQGNSAPDKSGLPSDRFSAERTGGSVSTLTIQRTQQEDSAVYLCASSSQGSYGYTFGSGTRLTVV.

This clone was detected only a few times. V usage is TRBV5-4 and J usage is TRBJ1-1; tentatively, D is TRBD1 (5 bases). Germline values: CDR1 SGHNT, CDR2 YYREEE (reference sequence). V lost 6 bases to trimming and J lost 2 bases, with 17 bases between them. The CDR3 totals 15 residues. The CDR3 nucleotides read TGTGCCAGCACCCAAGCGGGGCGGGGAAACACTGAAGCTTTCTTT. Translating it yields CASTQAGRGNTEAFF.